The clone carrying this TCR beta chain came up a few times. Sequencing used immunoSEQ multiplex PCR; TCRdb keeps in-frame clones, though not all of them. This table holds 60,000 to 75,000 clones, approximately 95% found once. CDR1 and CDR2 from the germline V gene are SNHLY and FYNNEI. Trimming left V 7 bases short and J 6 bases short, with 15 bases between. There are 13 residues in the CDR3. This sample is drawn from a study of cytomegalovirus exposure and HLA in healthy donors. This chain uses TRBV2 with TRBJ1-1; possibly TRBD1 for D (5 bases). The material sequenced was PBMCs. This clonotype was sampled from a young woman in good health and CMV-seropositive. The DNA for the CDR3 is TGTGCCAGCATCACGGGGGACTCGCCTGAAGCTTTCTTT. Translation: CASITGDSPEAFF.